These T cell receptor beta chains were read from a single sample in a study of blood T cell repertoires in COVID-19. TCRdb's copy holds only in-frame clones and misses some; the assay was immunoSEQ multiplex PCR. The profile shows about 120,000 clones, approximately 81% of them singletons. The sample consisted of peripheral blood. The source of these receptors is a man between 60 and 75 years old with acute or convalescent COVID-19. Both conserved end residues are part of each CDR3. D genes are given only for firm matches. Clone size is shown for a subset of rows, as once, few, many or a class of expanded clone.

D: NA; V: TRBV5-8; J: TRBJ1-1; size: NA; CDR3: CASSLETANMNTEAFF; DNA: TGTGCCAGCAGCTTGGAGACAGCCAATATGAACACTGAAGCTTTCTTT
D: NA; V: TRBV7-2; J: TRBJ1-1; size: NA; CDR3: CASSPMRRTEAFF; DNA: TGTGCCAGCAGCCCGATGAGGCGGACTGAAGCTTTCTTT
D: TRBD1; V: TRBV28; J: TRBJ2-2; size: NA; CDR3: CASSLGGTGNTGELFF; DNA: TGTGCCAGCAGTTTAGGTGGGACAGGGAACACCGGGGAGCTGTTTTTT
D: TRBD2; V: TRBV9; J: TRBJ2-1; size: NA; CDR3: CASSPSTSADEQFF; DNA: TGTGCCAGCAGCCCGTCGACTAGCGCAGATGAGCAGTTCTTC
D: TRBD2; V: TRBV5-4; J: TRBJ2-7; size: NA; CDR3: CASSNPAGGLHEQYF; DNA: TGTGCCAGCAGCAACCCAGCGGGAGGGCTTCACGAGCAGTACTTC
D: NA; V: TRBV19; J: TRBJ2-3; size: NA; CDR3: CASSIERGLGTQYF; DNA: TGTGCCAGTAGTATAGAGCGGGGGCTGGGTACGCAGTATTTT
D: TRBD2; V: TRBV24-1; J: TRBJ2-1; size: NA; CDR3: CATSDYHAASGYNEQFF; DNA: TGTGCCACCAGTGATTATCACGCGGCTAGCGGGTACAATGAGCAGTTCTTC
D: TRBD2; V: TRBV11-3; J: TRBJ2-2; size: NA; CDR3: CASSSSGRGDTGELFF; DNA: TGTGCCAGCAGCTCTAGCGGGAGGGGCGACACCGGGGAGCTGTTTTTT
D: NA; V: TRBV10-3; J: TRBJ1-4; size: NA; CDR3: CAISESTSPGEKLFF; DNA: TGTGCCATCAGTGAGTCCACTTCTCCGGGTGAAAAACTGTTTTTT
D: NA; V: TRBV28; J: TRBJ2-2; size: NA; CDR3: CASIRGGNTGELFF; DNA: TGTGCCAGCATTAGGGGGGGGAACACCGGGGAGCTGTTTTTT
D: NA; V: TRBV5-4; J: TRBJ1-2; size: NA; CDR3: CASSLQGTANYGYTF; DNA: TGTGCCAGCAGCTTACAGGGAACGGCTAACTATGGCTACACCTTC
D: TRBD2; V: TRBV3-1/TRBV3-2; J: TRBJ2-7; size: NA; CDR3: CASSRIRAGGSYEQYF; DNA: TGTGCCAGCAGCCGCATACGAGCGGGAGGGTCCTACGAGCAGTACTTC
D: NA; V: TRBV7-9; J: TRBJ1-1; size: NA; CDR3: CASSRNTEAFF; DNA: TGTGCCAGCAGCCGGAACACTGAAGCTTTCTTT
D: TRBD1; V: TRBV15; J: TRBJ2-1; size: NA; CDR3: CATSRGGTGGNEQFF; DNA: TGTGCCACCAGCAGAGGAGGGACAGGGGGGAATGAGCAGTTCTTC
D: NA; V: TRBV28; J: TRBJ2-7; size: NA; CDR3: CASSFTGWSYEQYF; DNA: TGTGCCAGCAGTTTTACAGGGTGGTCCTACGAGCAGTACTTC
D: TRBD1; V: TRBV25-1; J: TRBJ2-5; size: once; CDR3: CASSEYRQGQETQYF; DNA: TGTGCCAGCAGTGAATACCGACAGGGTCAAGAGACCCAGTACTTC
D: NA; V: TRBV6-5; J: TRBJ2-1; size: few; CDR3: CASSYLTSANEQFF; DNA: TGTGCCAGCAGTTACTTGACTAGTGCCAATGAGCAGTTCTTC
D: NA; V: TRBV28; J: TRBJ2-7; size: NA; CDR3: CASSLQGYEQYF; DNA: TGTGCCAGCAGTCTTCAGGGTTACGAGCAGTACTTC
D: TRBD2; V: TRBV27; J: TRBJ2-3; size: NA; CDR3: CASSSPTGGNTQYF; DNA: TGTGCCAGCAGTTCCCCCACGGGAGGTAATACGCAGTATTTT
D: NA; V: TRBV30; J: TRBJ2-1; size: few; CDR3: CAWGRNEQFF; DNA: TGTGCCTGGGGCCGGAATGAGCAGTTCTTC
D: NA; V: TRBV28; J: TRBJ2-5; size: NA; CDR3: CASSPLGMGETQYF; DNA: TGTGCCAGCAGTCCGCTCGGGATGGGGGAGACCCAGTACTTC
D: TRBD2; V: TRBV2; J: TRBJ2-3; size: NA; CDR3: CASLRTSGSTDTQYF; DNA: TGTGCCAGCCTCCGCACTAGCGGCAGCACAGATACGCAGTATTTT
D: TRBD2; V: TRBV3-1/TRBV3-2; J: TRBJ2-7; size: NA; CDR3: CASSGGAYEQYF; DNA: TGTGCCAGCAGCGGGGGGGCCTACGAGCAGTACTTC
D: NA; V: TRBV28; J: TRBJ1-4; size: few; CDR3: CASIQDRGNEKLFF; DNA: TGTGCCAGCATCCAGGACAGAGGTAATGAAAAACTGTTTTTT
D: NA; V: TRBV5-1; J: TRBJ2-3; size: NA; CDR3: CASSPDRISTDTQYF; DNA: TGCGCCAGCAGCCCCGACAGGATTAGCACAGATACGCAGTATTTT
D: NA; V: TRBV19; J: TRBJ1-3; size: NA; CDR3: CASRIRTGNTIYF; DNA: TGTGCCAGTAGGATACGTACTGGAAACACCATATATTTT
D: TRBD1; V: TRBV9; J: TRBJ2-7; size: NA; CDR3: CASSGGQGHHEQYF; DNA: TGTGCCAGCAGCGGAGGACAGGGCCATCACGAGCAGTACTTC
D: TRBD1; V: TRBV2; J: TRBJ1-3; size: NA; CDR3: CASSVQGAAGNTIYF; DNA: TGTGCCAGCAGCGTGCAGGGGGCTGCTGGAAACACCATATATTTT
D: NA; V: TRBV2; J: TRBJ2-7; size: NA; CDR3: CASTRNEQYF; DNA: TGTGCCAGCACCAGGAACGAGCAGTACTTC
D: NA; V: TRBV29-1; J: TRBJ1-2; size: NA; CDR3: CSVDRGLYGYTF; DNA: TGCAGCGTTGATAGGGGACTCTATGGCTACACCTTC
D: NA; V: TRBV29-1; J: TRBJ2-5; size: once; CDR3: CSVGPLAQETQYF; DNA: TGCAGCGTGGGGCCATTGGCCCAAGAGACCCAGTACTTC
D: NA; V: TRBV19; J: TRBJ1-5; size: once; CDR3: CASSGGGGGNQPQHF; DNA: TGTGCCAGTAGCGGCGGCGGGGGAGGCAATCAGCCCCAGCATTTT
D: TRBD2; V: TRBV6-5; J: TRBJ2-1; size: NA; CDR3: CASSLGSGSHRFF; DNA: TGTGCCAGCAGTTTGGGTAGCGGGAGTCATAGGTTCTTC
D: TRBD1; V: TRBV28; J: TRBJ1-2; size: NA; CDR3: CASSPTTGGYGYTF; DNA: TGTGCCAGCAGTCCTACGACAGGGGGGTATGGCTACACCTTC
D: NA; V: TRBV19; J: TRBJ2-7; size: NA; CDR3: CASSISLGGTVEQYF; DNA: TGTGCCAGTAGTATATCCTTGGGGGGTACGGTCGAGCAGTACTTC
D: NA; V: TRBV9; J: TRBJ1-3; size: NA; CDR3: CASSASSGNTIYF; DNA: TGTGCCAGCAGCGCCAGCTCTGGAAACACCATATATTTT
D: TRBD1; V: TRBV5-6; J: TRBJ2-5; size: once; CDR3: CASSVGQVVTGETQYF; DNA: TGTGCCAGCAGCGTGGGACAGGTGGTAACGGGGGAGACCCAGTACTTC
D: NA; V: TRBV28; J: TRBJ2-7; size: NA; CDR3: CASSSNRGEQYF; DNA: TGTGCCAGCAGTTCCAACCGAGGCGAGCAGTACTTC
D: NA; V: TRBV7-9; J: TRBJ2-1; size: large; CDR3: CASSLALNEQFF; DNA: TGTGCCAGCAGCTTAGCGCTAAATGAGCAGTTCTTC
D: NA; V: TRBV3-1/TRBV3-2; J: TRBJ2-4; size: NA; CDR3: CASSLLAKNIQYF; DNA: TGTGCCAGCAGTCTGTTAGCCAAAAACATTCAGTACTTC
D: TRBD2; V: TRBV24-1; J: TRBJ2-1; size: NA; CDR3: CATTGTSNDEQFF; DNA: TGTGCCACCACCGGGACTAGCAACGATGAGCAGTTCTTC
D: TRBD2; V: TRBV5-1; J: TRBJ2-1; size: once; CDR3: CASSVAGGPLNEQFF; DNA: TGCGCCAGCAGCGTAGCGGGAGGGCCTCTCAATGAGCAGTTCTTC
D: TRBD1; V: TRBV19; J: TRBJ1-6; size: NA; CDR3: CASSVGQGSNSPLHF; DNA: TGTGCCAGTAGTGTCGGACAGGGTTCGAATTCACCCCTCCACTTT
D: TRBD1; V: TRBV6-5; J: TRBJ2-4; size: NA; CDR3: CAAGTGNKNIQYF; DNA: TGTGCCGCAGGGACAGGGAACAAAAACATTCAGTACTTC
D: TRBD1; V: TRBV5-1; J: TRBJ2-5; size: NA; CDR3: CASSPGTAETQYF; DNA: TGCGCCAGCAGCCCCGGGACAGCGGAGACCCAGTACTTC
D: TRBD1; V: TRBV19; J: TRBJ2-2; size: NA; CDR3: CASSMRTGGAGELFF; DNA: TGTGCCAGTAGTATGCGGACAGGGGGGGCCGGGGAGCTGTTTTTT
D: TRBD1; V: TRBV6-5; J: TRBJ1-4; size: NA; CDR3: CASRTGKSEFF; DNA: TGTGCCAGCAGGACAGGGAAGTCCGAGTTTTTT
D: TRBD1; V: TRBV6-5; J: TRBJ2-7; size: NA; CDR3: CANGQGGGYDEQYF; DNA: TGTGCCAACGGACAGGGTGGGGGGTACGACGAGCAGTACTTC
D: NA; V: TRBV5-4; J: TRBJ2-2; size: once; CDR3: CASSLGGGTPTGELFF; DNA: TGTGCCAGCAGCTTGGGGGGAGGCACTCCCACCGGGGAGCTGTTTTTT
D: NA; V: TRBV3-1/TRBV3-2; J: TRBJ1-2; size: NA; CDR3: CASSPQPGYYGYTF; DNA: TGTGCCAGCAGCCCTCAACCAGGGTACTATGGCTACACCTTC
D: TRBD1; V: TRBV9; J: TRBJ1-5; size: NA; CDR3: CASSATGDNQPQHF; DNA: TGTGCCAGCAGCGCGACAGGGGATAATCAGCCCCAGCATTTT
D: NA; V: TRBV19; J: TRBJ1-1; size: NA; CDR3: CASTKGIVDTEAFF; DNA: TGTGCCAGTACTAAGGGGATCGTCGACACTGAAGCTTTCTTT
D: TRBD1; V: TRBV5-1; J: TRBJ2-7; size: NA; CDR3: CASSPGTGGVGEQYF; DNA: TGCGCCAGCAGCCCAGGGACAGGGGGAGTCGGCGAGCAGTACTTC
D: NA; V: TRBV18; J: TRBJ1-5; size: NA; CDR3: CASSPTRQGQNQPQHF; DNA: TGTGCCAGCTCACCGACACGGCAGGGTCAGAATCAGCCCCAGCATTTT